The subject of this entry is one T cell receptor (beta chain). The antigen is unknown. The data were obtained in a study of cytomegalovirus exposure and HLA in healthy donors. General study results and limits: It was reportedly the case that the classifier diagnosed cytomegalovirus status with high specificity and sensitivity. Sequencing likely generated an artifact that appeared as a cluster of highly shared sequence variants.

Healthy individuals who donated bone marrow served as the donors. CDR1 MDHEN and CDR2 SYDVKM come from the germline V gene. This CDR3 is built from 14 residues. V lost 5 bases and J lost 0, with 10 bases in between. The PCR used 60 Vbeta and 13 Jbeta primers. This table comes from immunoSEQ multiplex PCR, and its TCRdb copy is limited to in-frame clones, with some not included. In the table there are about 130,000 clones, 75% to 90% of which are singletons. Sequenced sample: PBMCs. The rearrangement joins TRBV28 to TRBJ1-2, with D perhaps TRBD1 (5 bases). The TCR originated in a woman in her twenties or thirties in good health and CMV-seropositive. CDR3 sequence: CASSQQVANYGYTF. The CDR3 region has the DNA TGTGCCAGCAGTCAACAGGTCGCTAACTATGGCTACACCTTC.